These T cell receptor beta chains were read from a single sample in a study of CD8 T cells in Susac syndrome. TCRdb independently ran MiXCR on the immunoSEQ multiplex PCR reads; one entry per CDR3 protein. The sample lists about 200,000 distinct CDR3 sequences; 90% to 95% were seen once. Sequencing was done on a sample of CD4+ T cells from PBMCs. These receptors came from a human donor with Susac syndrome. The CDR3 runs from the conserved cysteine through the conserved F or W. The order of the fields is clone size, V gene, J gene, D gene, CDR3 DNA, CDR3 protein. The D gene is left open where the match is weak. Clone size is not always given. Where it is, it says once, few, many or a class for expanded clones.

abundance: NA; v_gene: TRBV10-3; j_gene: TRBJ1-2; d_gene: TRBD1; CDR3nt: TGTGCCATCAGTGAGGGCCTAGGACAGGGCCATTATGGCTACACCTTC; CDR3aa: CAISEGLGQGHYGYTF
abundance: few; v_gene: TRBV28; j_gene: TRBJ2-7; d_gene: NA; CDR3nt: TGTGCCAGCAGTTTATGGCAGGGGATCCACGAGCAGTACTTC; CDR3aa: CASSLWQGIHEQYF
abundance: once; v_gene: TRBV12-3/TRBV12-4; j_gene: TRBJ2-5; d_gene: TRBD1; CDR3nt: TGTGCCAGCAGTTGGGACAGGGGCCGAAGTGGCGATCAAGAGACCCAGTACTTC; CDR3aa: CASSWDRGRSGDQETQYF
abundance: NA; v_gene: TRBV7-8; j_gene: TRBJ1-5; d_gene: NA; CDR3nt: TGTGCCAGCAGCTTGAGTCAGGGGTCAAATCAGCCCCAGCATTTT; CDR3aa: CASSLSQGSNQPQHF
abundance: few; v_gene: TRBV6-1; j_gene: TRBJ1-2; d_gene: TRBD1; CDR3nt: TGTGCCAGCACCCGGGGACAGGGAAACTATGGCTACACCTTC; CDR3aa: CASTRGQGNYGYTF
abundance: NA; v_gene: TRBV5-4; j_gene: TRBJ1-2; d_gene: TRBD1; CDR3nt: TGTGCCAGCAGCTTGGGACAGGGGGTCAACTATGGCTACACCTTC; CDR3aa: CASSLGQGVNYGYTF
abundance: NA; v_gene: TRBV5-4; j_gene: TRBJ2-5; d_gene: NA; CDR3nt: TGTGCCAGCAGCTTGGGTGGGGGTACCCAAGAGACCCAGTACTTC; CDR3aa: CASSLGGGTQETQYF
abundance: NA; v_gene: TRBV2; j_gene: TRBJ2-5; d_gene: TRBD2; CDR3nt: TGTGCCAGCAGTGAAGGGATTCCGGGACTAGCGGGGGGGCGGCGAGAGACCCAGTACTTC; CDR3aa: CASSEGIPGLAGGRRETQYF
abundance: NA; v_gene: TRBV20-1; j_gene: TRBJ2-7; d_gene: TRBD1; CDR3nt: TGCAGTGCTACCAAAGACAGGGGGACCTACGAGCAGTACTTC; CDR3aa: CSATKDRGTYEQYF
abundance: NA; v_gene: TRBV18; j_gene: TRBJ1-2; d_gene: TRBD1; CDR3nt: TGTGCCAGCTCACCACCGTCCGTTTGGGGACAGGGGGATGGCTACACCTTC; CDR3aa: CASSPPSVWGQGDGYTF
abundance: NA; v_gene: TRBV30; j_gene: TRBJ1-1; d_gene: NA; CDR3nt: TGTGCCTGGAGTGTTGGGGTTAAAGCTTTCTTT; CDR3aa: CAWSVGVKAFF
abundance: NA; v_gene: TRBV5-4; j_gene: TRBJ1-2; d_gene: TRBD1; CDR3nt: TGTGCCAGCAGCTGGGACAGGGGGAATGGCTACACCTTC; CDR3aa: CASSWDRGNGYTF
abundance: NA; v_gene: TRBV20-1; j_gene: TRBJ2-3; d_gene: NA; CDR3nt: TGCAGTGCTACTGACTCCGGCGGTACGCAGTATTTT; CDR3aa: CSATDSGGTQYF
abundance: NA; v_gene: TRBV28; j_gene: TRBJ2-1; d_gene: TRBD2; CDR3nt: TGTGCCAGCAGAAGTCTGGGAGCGGGAGGGTACAATGAGCAGTTCTTC; CDR3aa: CASRSLGAGGYNEQFF
abundance: NA; v_gene: TRBV4-1; j_gene: TRBJ2-3; d_gene: NA; CDR3nt: TGCGCCAGCAGCCAAGATAGAGGGGGTAACACAGATACGCAGTATTTT; CDR3aa: CASSQDRGGNTDTQYF
abundance: NA; v_gene: TRBV19; j_gene: TRBJ1-2; d_gene: TRBD1; CDR3nt: TGTGCCAGTAGTACGGGACAGGACTATGGCTACACCTTC; CDR3aa: CASSTGQDYGYTF
abundance: NA; v_gene: TRBV28; j_gene: TRBJ2-7; d_gene: NA; CDR3nt: TGTGCCAGCAGCGACAGCGTAGCAACACGGCAGTACTTC; CDR3aa: CASSDSVATRQYF
abundance: NA; v_gene: TRBV5-5; j_gene: TRBJ1-2; d_gene: NA; CDR3nt: TGTGCCAGCAGCCTCGGACAGTTCACGGGAGGCTACACCTTC; CDR3aa: CASSLGQFTGGYTF
abundance: once; v_gene: TRBV7-2; j_gene: TRBJ1-5; d_gene: TRBD1; CDR3nt: TGTGCCAGCAGCTCCCGGGACAGGGCCTATAGCAATCAGCCCCAGCATTTT; CDR3aa: CASSSRDRAYSNQPQHF
abundance: NA; v_gene: TRBV6-6; j_gene: TRBJ1-2; d_gene: NA; CDR3nt: TGTGCCAGCAGTTATGACGAGGGAAACTATGGCTACACCTTC; CDR3aa: CASSYDEGNYGYTF
abundance: NA; v_gene: TRBV12-3/TRBV12-4; j_gene: TRBJ2-1; d_gene: TRBD1; CDR3nt: TGTGCCAGCAGCCCGGGACAGGGTTTTATGAATGAGCAGTTCTTC; CDR3aa: CASSPGQGFMNEQFF
abundance: NA; v_gene: TRBV20-1; j_gene: TRBJ2-7; d_gene: TRBD2; CDR3nt: TGCAGTGCTAGTGCCGGGACTACCCGCGAGCAGTACTTC; CDR3aa: CSASAGTTREQYF
abundance: NA; v_gene: TRBV20-1; j_gene: TRBJ2-3; d_gene: TRBD2; CDR3nt: TGCAGTGCTAAAAGGACTAGCGGTGCAGATACGCAGTATTTT; CDR3aa: CSAKRTSGADTQYF
abundance: NA; v_gene: TRBV2; j_gene: TRBJ2-3; d_gene: NA; CDR3nt: TGTGCCAGCAGGGCAGCCTTAACAGATACGCAGTATTTT; CDR3aa: CASRAALTDTQYF
abundance: NA; v_gene: TRBV5-1; j_gene: TRBJ2-5; d_gene: TRBD1; CDR3nt: TGCGCCAGCAGCTTGGACCGGACAGGGGGAGGAAAAGAGACCCAGTACTTC; CDR3aa: CASSLDRTGGGKETQYF
abundance: NA; v_gene: TRBV5-1; j_gene: TRBJ2-3; d_gene: TRBD2; CDR3nt: TGCGCCAGCAGACTGGGACTAGCGGGAGCCCACCGGAGGGCAGATACGCAGTATTTT; CDR3aa: CASRLGLAGAHRRADTQYF
abundance: NA; v_gene: TRBV13; j_gene: TRBJ1-3; d_gene: NA; CDR3nt: TGTGCCAGCAGCTTACGGCGTCAGACCTCTGGAAACACCATATATTTT; CDR3aa: CASSLRRQTSGNTIYF
abundance: NA; v_gene: TRBV30; j_gene: TRBJ1-6; d_gene: NA; CDR3nt: TGTGCCTGGACCTCACAGAGCTCCTATAATTCACCCCTCCACTTT; CDR3aa: CAWTSQSSYNSPLHF
abundance: NA; v_gene: TRBV11-2; j_gene: TRBJ2-3; d_gene: NA; CDR3nt: TGTGCCAGCAGCTTAGTTTCGACGCAGTATTTT; CDR3aa: CASSLVSTQYF
abundance: NA; v_gene: TRBV2; j_gene: TRBJ1-2; d_gene: NA; CDR3nt: TGTGCCAGCAGTGAAAGCCCCCCCCGTCAGGGGACCTATGGCTACACCTTC; CDR3aa: CASSESPPRQGTYGYTF
abundance: NA; v_gene: TRBV5-6; j_gene: TRBJ2-2; d_gene: NA; CDR3nt: TGTGCCAGCAGCTTGTTAGGGGTTGTGATCACCGGGGAGCTGTTTTTT; CDR3aa: CASSLLGVVITGELFF
abundance: NA; v_gene: TRBV2; j_gene: TRBJ1-1; d_gene: NA; CDR3nt: TGTGCCAGCAGTACAATGACAGCCTACACTGAAGCTTTCTTT; CDR3aa: CASSTMTAYTEAFF
abundance: few; v_gene: TRBV12-3/TRBV12-4; j_gene: TRBJ2-7; d_gene: TRBD2; CDR3nt: TGTGCCAGCAGTTTGCTAGCGGGCAACTACGAGCAGTACTTC; CDR3aa: CASSLLAGNYEQYF
abundance: NA; v_gene: TRBV7-7; j_gene: TRBJ2-5; d_gene: NA; CDR3nt: TGTGCTAGCAGCCCGGGACTTGAAGGGGAGACCCAGTACTTC; CDR3aa: CASSPGLEGETQYF
abundance: NA; v_gene: TRBV5-1; j_gene: TRBJ1-1; d_gene: NA; CDR3nt: TGCGCCAGCAGCCGATCTCCCGCGGGGACTGAAGCTTTCTTT; CDR3aa: CASSRSPAGTEAFF
abundance: NA; v_gene: TRBV18; j_gene: TRBJ1-2; d_gene: TRBD1; CDR3nt: TGTGCCAGCTCACCTGGACAGGCAGAAGGCTACACCTTC; CDR3aa: CASSPGQAEGYTF
abundance: NA; v_gene: TRBV20-1; j_gene: TRBJ2-1; d_gene: TRBD2; CDR3nt: TGCAGTGCTAGAACCCCGACTAGCGGGGCTGGTACCTACAATGAGCAGTTCTTC; CDR3aa: CSARTPTSGAGTYNEQFF
abundance: NA; v_gene: TRBV20-1; j_gene: TRBJ2-3; d_gene: NA; CDR3nt: TGCAGTGCTAGAGCGATTAGTTACACAGATACGCAGTATTTT; CDR3aa: CSARAISYTDTQYF
abundance: NA; v_gene: TRBV7-8; j_gene: TRBJ1-2; d_gene: NA; CDR3nt: TGTGCCAGCAGTCCCTCACGTTGGGGTAACAGGCCGAACTATGGCTACACCTTC; CDR3aa: CASSPSRWGNRPNYGYTF
abundance: NA; v_gene: TRBV12-3/TRBV12-4; j_gene: TRBJ1-5; d_gene: NA; CDR3nt: TGTGCCAGCAGTCCACCCCCCCGGGGAGGTGTAAATCAGCCCCAGCATTTT; CDR3aa: CASSPPPRGGVNQPQHF
abundance: NA; v_gene: TRBV3-1; j_gene: TRBJ2-7; d_gene: NA; CDR3nt: TGTGCCAGCAGCCAATCAGGGCACTCCTACGAGCAGTACTTC; CDR3aa: CASSQSGHSYEQYF
abundance: NA; v_gene: TRBV4-1; j_gene: TRBJ2-3; d_gene: TRBD1; CDR3nt: TGCGCCAGCAGTGACAGGGGGAATAAGGATACGCAGTATTTT; CDR3aa: CASSDRGNKDTQYF
abundance: NA; v_gene: TRBV4-1; j_gene: TRBJ1-3; d_gene: NA; CDR3nt: TGCGCCAGCAGCCAAAAGAAGGGAAGCTCGAGCTCTGGAAACACCATATATTTT; CDR3aa: CASSQKKGSSSSGNTIYF
abundance: NA; v_gene: TRBV20-1; j_gene: TRBJ2-3; d_gene: TRBD2; CDR3nt: TGCAGTGCCCTACTACTAGCGGGGGAAGATACGCAGTATTTT; CDR3aa: CSALLLAGEDTQYF
abundance: NA; v_gene: TRBV29-1; j_gene: TRBJ1-2; d_gene: TRBD1; CDR3nt: TGCAGCGTCCCTTTAACAGGGGGCTCCTATGGCTACACCTTC; CDR3aa: CSVPLTGGSYGYTF
abundance: NA; v_gene: TRBV6-1; j_gene: TRBJ2-4; d_gene: NA; CDR3nt: TGTGCCAGCAGTGAAGTGGCAGGGACCAAAAACATTCAGTACTTC; CDR3aa: CASSEVAGTKNIQYF
abundance: NA; v_gene: TRBV6-1; j_gene: TRBJ1-1; d_gene: NA; CDR3nt: TGTGCCAGCACCAAAAACGTGGAGACTGAAGCTTTCTTT; CDR3aa: CASTKNVETEAFF
abundance: NA; v_gene: TRBV6-5; j_gene: TRBJ1-5; d_gene: NA; CDR3nt: TGTGCCAGCAGCTTGGTACAAAATCAGCCCCAGCATTTT; CDR3aa: CASSLVQNQPQHF
abundance: NA; v_gene: TRBV28; j_gene: TRBJ2-7; d_gene: NA; CDR3nt: TGTGCCAGCAGTTCCGGTCCAACCTACGAGCAGTACTTC; CDR3aa: CASSSGPTYEQYF